These 18 T cell receptor beta chains originate from one sample sequenced in a study of cytomegalovirus exposure and HLA in healthy donors. PCR was performed using 60 Vbeta and 13 Jbeta primers. The method was immunoSEQ multiplex PCR; TCRdb's version includes in-frame clones alone and lacks a portion of them. The sample has approximately 140,000 clones; approximately 80% are singletons. The material sequenced was PBMCs. These receptors came from a woman aged 50 to 65 in good health and CMV-seronegative.

V usage is TRBV2 and J usage is TRBJ2-7, with 9 positions matching TRBD1. V shed 6 bases and J 6 bases; nucleotides not matched to a gene: 6. The germline CDR1 and CDR2 sequences are SNHLY and FYNNEI. The CDR3 has 13 residues. CDR3 sequence: CASRGTGRGEQYF. Written as DNA, the CDR3 is TGTGCCAGCAGGGGGACAGGGAGAGGCGAGCAGTACTTC.

This sequence joins TRBV7-2 and TRBJ1-1; unclear D gene. V gave up 2 bases and J gave up 1 base, with 11 bases separating them. The CDR3 totals 15 residues. Germline assignment: CDR1 SGHTA and CDR2 FQGNSA. For the CDR3, the DNA is TGTGCCAGCAGCTTAACCGGGGTTAGGAACACTGAAGCTTTCTTT. As protein: CASSLTGVRNTEAFF. Looking up the rest from reference TRBV7-2 and TRBJ1-1 gives the full variable domain: GAGVSQSPSNKVTEKGKDVELRCDPISGHTALYWYRQSLGQGLEFLIYFQGNSAPDKSGLPSDRFSAERTGGSVSTLTIQRTQQEDSAVYLCASSLTGVRNTEAFFGQGTRLTVV.

The V and J genes are TRBV2 and TRBJ1-2; D unresolved. With 9 bases removed from V and 6 bases from J, the gap between germline ends came to 23 bases. Germline CDR1 reads SNHLY; CDR2 reads FYNNEI. The CDR3 covers 15 residues. CDR3 in amino acids: CASPGGSRTWDGYTF. The DNA for the CDR3 is TGTGCCAGTCCCGGAGGCAGCCGAACCTGGGATGGCTACACCTTC.

This clone has a handful of counts. The V and J genes are TRBV6-4 and TRBJ1-5; 7 bases are shared with TRBD1. The germline CDR1 and CDR2 sequences are MRHNA and SNTAGT. Trimming took 6 bases from V and 1 from J; bases not matched to a gene: 6. This CDR3 has 15 amino acids. The DNA of the CDR3 is TGTGCCAGCAGGTACAGGGGAGAGAGCAATCAGCCCCAGCATTTT. Encoded protein: CASRYRGESNQPQHF.

This clone was counted a single time. An end of the junction differs from the germline gene, which may be a read error. The V and J genes are TRBV7-9 and TRBJ2-7; D gene ambiguous. The CDR3 totals 12 residues. Germline CDR1 and CDR2: SEHNR and FQNEAQ (reference sequence). CDR3 protein: CSSSPVVYEQYF. CDR3 nucleotide sequence: TGTTCCAGCAGCCCGGTAGTTTACGAGCAGTACTTC.

The chain combines TRBV19 with TRBJ1-1; D might be TRBD1 (6 bases). The germline CDR1 and CDR2 sequences are LNHDA and SQIVND (reference sequence). The V end lost 6 bases, the J end lost 5 bases, and 16 bases lay between the germline ends. The CDR3 extends over 14 amino acids. Here the CDR3 reads CASSLQGEGTEAFF. Here the CDR3 DNA reads TGTGCCAGTAGCCTACAGGGTGAAGGTACTGAAGCTTTCTTT. The entire variable domain, with the rest obtained from reference TRBV19 and TRBJ1-1, is as follows: DGGITQSPKYLFRKEGQNVTLSCEQNLNHDAMYWYRQDPGQGLRLIYYSQIVNDFQKGDIAEGYSVSREKKESFPLTVTSAQKNPTAFYLCASSLQGEGTEAFFGQGTRLTVV.

The gene calls are TRBV15 and TRBJ2-2, with unresolved D. Germline-derived CDR1 and CDR2 are LNHNV and YYDKDF (reference sequence). The CDR3 consists of 14 residues. V was clipped by 4 bases and J by 3 bases, with 9 bases between them. The CDR3 DNA is TGTGCCACCAGCAACCGCCTAGACACCGGGGAGCTGTTTTTT. It yields the protein CATSNRLDTGELFF.

The CDR3 is CAWSPGSLRGYTF. The DNA of the CDR3 is TGTGCCTGGAGCCCGGGGTCCCTTAGAGGCTACACCTTC. The genes are TRBV30 and TRBJ1-2; the D is unclear. V lost 3 bases and J lost 8, with 16 bases in between. Germline-derived CDR1 and CDR2 are GTSNPN and SVGIG (reference sequence). The CDR3 extends over 13 amino acids.

The chain carries TRBV28 and TRBJ1-3, with 7 nucleotides matching TRBD1. The junction had 7 bases not matched to a gene; V was cut back by 6 bases and J by 2 bases. The germline CDR1 and CDR2 sequences are MDHEN and SYDVKM. The CDR3 loop spans 15 amino acids. CDR3 amino acids: CASRDAGTAGNTIYF. CDR3 nucleotides: TGTGCCAGCAGGGATGCCGGGACAGCTGGAAACACCATATATTTT.

The V and J genes are TRBV5-8 and TRBJ2-6; D is possibly TRBD1 (5 bases). The CDR3 covers 15 residues. Germline V gene sequence: CDR1 SGHTS, CDR2 YDEGEE. V lost 4 bases and J 2 bases, leaving 10 bases between the germline ends. The CDR3 nucleotides are TGTGCCAGCAGCGTTCAGGGCGCTGGGGCCAACGTCCTGACTTTC. Translation gives CASSVQGAGANVLTF.

The chain recombines TRBV5-1 with TRBJ1-2; D unresolved. The germline V and J ends were trimmed by 0 bases and 4 bases, with 10 bases remaining between them. The V gene's germline CDR1 is SGHRS and CDR2 YFSETQ. The CDR3 extends over 14 amino acids. This CDR3 reads CASSLVLRGYGYTF. The CDR3 DNA reads TGCGCCAGCAGCTTGGTATTACGGGGCTATGGCTACACCTTC.

The DNA for the CDR3 is TGTGCCAGCAGTAGGGGGACAGGGTATCAGCCCCAGCATTTT. Its translation is CASSRGTGYQPQHF. The rearrangement uses TRBV5-6 and TRBJ1-5; 9 nucleotides align to TRBD1. The V segment lost 5 bases and the J segment 5 bases; nucleotides outside the gene matches: 5. Germline-derived CDR1 and CDR2 are SGHDT and YYEEEE. This CDR3 region has 14 residues.

In this sample, this clone turned up a few times. This chain uses TRBV6-5 with TRBJ2-7, with D unclear. Germline assignment: CDR1 MNHEY and CDR2 SVGAGI. The CDR3 runs to 14 residues. Trimming pared 7 bases from V and 5 bases from J, leaving 18 bases between. This chain's CDR3 is CASTETVEVDEQYF. In DNA, the CDR3 is TGTGCCAGCACCGAGACTGTGGAAGTCGACGAGCAGTACTTC.

This chain joins TRBV28 and TRBJ2-1, with 10 bases fitting TRBD2. Per germline, CDR1 MDHEN and CDR2 SYDVKM. Losses at the gene ends were 6 bases for V and 4 bases for J; bases not matched to a gene: 3. This CDR3 comprises 14 residues. CDR3 region: CASRASGGYNEQFF. The CDR3 coding sequence is TGTGCCAGCAGAGCTAGCGGGGGATACAATGAGCAGTTCTTC. Full variable domain (remainder filled in from reference TRBV28 and TRBJ2-1): DVKVTQSSRYLVKRTGEKVFLECVQDMDHENMFWYRQDPGLGLRLIYFSYDVKMKEKGDIPEGYSVSREKKERFSLILESASTNQTSMYLCASRASGGYNEQFFGPGTRLTVL.

The V call is TRBV28, the J call TRBJ1-2, with TRBD1 matching 7 bases. V lost 4 bases and J lost 6; bases outside the gene matches: 8. Germline assignment: CDR1 MDHEN and CDR2 SYDVKM. The CDR3 is 14 residues long. This CDR3 reads CASSSPGQINGYTF. The CDR3 DNA follows: TGTGCCAGCAGTTCACCGGGACAGATTAATGGCTACACCTTC.

The count of this clone is one. The V gene is TRBV19, the J gene TRBJ2-3; 8 positions match TRBD2. Germline-derived CDR1 and CDR2 are LNHDA and SQIVND (reference sequence). J lost 5 bases, V lost 8 bases, and 9 bases had no gene match. This CDR3 has 14 amino acids. The CDR3 protein is CASGYRGGRDTQYF. The DNA of the CDR3 is TGTGCCAGTGGCTACCGGGGGGGCCGAGATACGCAGTATTTT. Based on the CDR3 plus reference TRBV19 and TRBJ2-3, the full variable domain is DGGITQSPKYLFRKEGQNVTLSCEQNLNHDAMYWYRQDPGQGLRLIYYSQIVNDFQKGDIAEGYSVSREKKESFPLTVTSAQKNPTAFYLCASGYRGGRDTQYFGPGTRLTVL.

In this sample, this clone turned up a few times. The chain carries TRBV11-3 and TRBJ2-5; 8 nucleotides line up with TRBD2. The CDR3 has 15 residues. Germline CDR1 SGHNT, CDR2 YENEEA. V gave up 5 bases and J gave up 2 bases; unmatched junction bases: 7. CDR3 loop: CASSPSGSLQETQYF. In DNA, the CDR3 is TGTGCCAGCAGCCCTAGCGGGTCTTTACAAGAGACCCAGTACTTC.

This clone has a single count. The V gene is TRBV7-2, the J gene TRBJ2-1, with 12 bases that match TRBD2. The CDR3 covers 15 residues. V trimming: 5 bases; J trimming: 8 bases; junction bases outside the gene matches: 7. Looked up from germline, CDR1 is SGHTA and CDR2 is FQGNSA. CDR3 protein: CASSRASGGAYEQFF. DNA for the CDR3: TGTGCCAGCAGCCGAGCTAGCGGGGGGGCCTATGAGCAGTTCTTC.